This entry is about one T cell receptor beta chain. What this receptor recognizes is not known. Nothing much larger sits one base from this clone, and base qualities are not available. Enrolling through a virtual design, the prospective study's participants ranged in age from roughly 18 to 100 years and lived across about two dozen United States geographic areas. In the prospective study, participants were assigned to cohorts based on the clinical history participants reported in a screening survey and a study questionnaire. Recovered participants in ImmuneRACE Cohort 3 were defined as having two consecutive negative NP/OP PCR tests, clearance from a healthcare professional, or resolution of symptoms. Each participant in the prospective study had whole blood, serum and a nasopharyngeal or oropharyngeal swab collected by mobile phlebotomists. Over an approximately 2-month period, participants in the prospective study had the option of providing additional blood draws and questionnaires. Prospective study blood samples were shipped either frozen or at room temperature before DNA extraction.

At the junction V is shortened by 3 bases and J by 3 bases; bases outside the gene matches: 8. CDR1 SGHNT and CDR2 YYREEE were looked up in the germline V gene (reference sequence). There are 17 amino acids in the CDR3, from cysteine to phenylalanine inclusive. The entry retains the CDR3 DNA only, 51 bases that are in frame from base 1. TCRbeta CDR3 regions were amplified from genomic DNA using the immunoSEQ Assay, a bias-controlled multiplex PCR. In the source study's methods: Within the assay, amplification of reference gene primers was used to estimate how many nucleated cells each sample contained. Sequence reads were collapsed and filtered to measure the absolute abundance of every unique TCRbeta CDR3 rearrangement. For each sample, productive Simpson clonality was calculated by taking the square root of Simpson's diversity index across productive rearrangements. TCRdb carries this immuneACCESS record with in-frame sequences only. Its versions omit some clonotypes, under half of them owing to an unresolved V gene in the studies checked, with the rest unexplained. V and J calls and clone size follow that table, whereas D and trimming were derived from the DNA. Within this sample are a few hundred thousand clones, with 90% of them counted one time only. Of the sample, approximately 0.65% falls within the top ten clones.

The sample is drawn from a study of blood T cell repertoires in COVID-19 (dated by TCRdb to about 2020). For context, the study as a whole: Samples from collaborators originated in the United States, Italy and Spain and spanned both the acute and convalescent phases of COVID-19. The prospective study material was composed of cDNA or gDNA derived from T cells, B-cell-depleted T cells, or PBMCs. Deeply sampled blood TCRbeta repertoires from subjects exposed to, actively infected with, or recovered from COVID-19 were included in the dataset. The repertoires were released in a freely available public database intended as a resource for research on the immune response to SARS-CoV-2. The samples were drawn from the first 160 participants of the ongoing ImmuneRACE study and from 1,254 subjects provided by 6 global collaborators. A de-identified subject ID, COVID-19 status, age in years and sex were almost always included in the sample metadata. Where available, HLA class I and class II types were taken from metadata supplied by the sample provider and were not determined by assay-based typing. General findings and caveats noted by the study authors: How much clinical and demographic metadata was included differed by source and by participant, and the metadata was provided uncurated.

Input material: PBMCs or T cells enriched from blood (not recorded which). This TCR was recovered from a young man who had recovered from COVID-19. The chain joins TRBV5-4 to TRBJ2-5, and 13 junction bases match TRBD2. The encoded CDR3 is CASSSRTSGGKEETQYF. The nucleotide sequence reads as follows: TGTGCCAGCAGCTCCCGGACTAGCGGGGGAAAGGAAGAGACCCAGTACTTC.